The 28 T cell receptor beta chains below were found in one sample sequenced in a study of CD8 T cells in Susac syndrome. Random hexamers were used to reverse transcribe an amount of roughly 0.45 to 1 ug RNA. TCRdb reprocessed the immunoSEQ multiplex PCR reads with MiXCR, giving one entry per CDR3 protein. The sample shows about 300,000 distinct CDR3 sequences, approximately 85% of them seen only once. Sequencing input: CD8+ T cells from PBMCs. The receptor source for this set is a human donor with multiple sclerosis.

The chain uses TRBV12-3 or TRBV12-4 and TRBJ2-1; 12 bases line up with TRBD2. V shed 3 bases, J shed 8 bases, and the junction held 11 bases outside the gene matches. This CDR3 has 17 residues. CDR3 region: CASSFGTSGLPGDEQFF. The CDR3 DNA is TGTGCCAGCAGTTTCGGGACTAGCGGGCTCCCAGGGGATGAGCAGTTCTTC.

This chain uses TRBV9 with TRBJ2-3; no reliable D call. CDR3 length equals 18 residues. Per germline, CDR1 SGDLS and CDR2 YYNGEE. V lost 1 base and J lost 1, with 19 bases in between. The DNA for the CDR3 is TGTGCCAGCAGCGTAACGCCCCGAACCGGCGGCGGCACAGATACGCAGTATTTT. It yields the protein CASSVTPRTGGGTDTQYF.

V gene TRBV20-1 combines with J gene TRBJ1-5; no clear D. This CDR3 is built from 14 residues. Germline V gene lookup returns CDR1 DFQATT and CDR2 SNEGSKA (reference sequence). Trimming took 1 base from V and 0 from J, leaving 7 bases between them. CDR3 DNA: TGCAGTGCTAGAGGCACCTATAGCAATCAGCCCCAGCATTTT. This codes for CSARGTYSNQPQHF.

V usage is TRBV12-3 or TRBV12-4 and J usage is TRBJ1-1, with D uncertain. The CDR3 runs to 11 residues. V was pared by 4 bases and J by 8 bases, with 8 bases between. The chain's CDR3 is CASSSAQEAFF. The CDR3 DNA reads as TGTGCCAGCAGTTCTGCACAGGAAGCTTTCTTT.

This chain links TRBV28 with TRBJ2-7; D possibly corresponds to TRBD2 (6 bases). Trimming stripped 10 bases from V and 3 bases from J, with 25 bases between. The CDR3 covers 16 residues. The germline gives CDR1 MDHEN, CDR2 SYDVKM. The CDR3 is CATRPPSSAKFYEQYF. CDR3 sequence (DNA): TGTGCCACCCGTCCCCCGTCTAGCGCCAAGTTCTACGAGCAGTACTTC.

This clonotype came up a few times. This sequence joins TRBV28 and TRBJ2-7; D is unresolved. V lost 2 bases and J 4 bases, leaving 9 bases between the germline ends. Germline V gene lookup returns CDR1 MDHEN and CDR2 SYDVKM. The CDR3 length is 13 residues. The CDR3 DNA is TGTGCCAGCAGTTTAGTGACAACTTACGAGCAGTACTTC. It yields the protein CASSLVTTYEQYF.

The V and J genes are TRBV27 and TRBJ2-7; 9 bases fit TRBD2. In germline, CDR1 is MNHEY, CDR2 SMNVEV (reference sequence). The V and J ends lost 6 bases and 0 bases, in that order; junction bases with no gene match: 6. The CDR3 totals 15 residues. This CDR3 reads CASRPLAGSSYEQYF. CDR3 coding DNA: TGTGCCAGCAGACCGCTAGCGGGGAGCTCCTACGAGCAGTACTTC.

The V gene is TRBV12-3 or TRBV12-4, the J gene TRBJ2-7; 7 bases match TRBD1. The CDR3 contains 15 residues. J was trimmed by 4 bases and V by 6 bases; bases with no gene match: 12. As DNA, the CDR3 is TGTGCCAGCAGCGCCTCCGGGACAGCCTCATACGAGCAGTACTTC. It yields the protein CASSASGTASYEQYF.

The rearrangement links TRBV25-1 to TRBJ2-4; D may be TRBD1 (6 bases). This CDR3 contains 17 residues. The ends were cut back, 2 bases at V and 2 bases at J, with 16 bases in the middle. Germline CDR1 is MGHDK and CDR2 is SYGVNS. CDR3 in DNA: TGTGCCAGCAGTGAAGAGAACAGGGCTTCGACCAAAAACATTCAGTACTTC. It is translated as CASSEENRASTKNIQYF. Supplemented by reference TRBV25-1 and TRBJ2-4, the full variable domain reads EADIYQTPRYLVIGTGKKITLECSQTMGHDKMYWYQQDPGMELHLIHYSYGVNSTEKGDLSSESTVSRIRTEHFPLTLESARPSHTSQYLCASSEENRASTKNIQYFGAGTRLSVL.

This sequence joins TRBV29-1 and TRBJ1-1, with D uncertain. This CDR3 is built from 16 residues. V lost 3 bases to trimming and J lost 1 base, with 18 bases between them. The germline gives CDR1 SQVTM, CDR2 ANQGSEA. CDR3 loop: CSVDQIHTPGNTEAFF. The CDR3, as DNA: TGCAGCGTTGATCAAATCCACACACCGGGGAACACTGAAGCTTTCTTT.

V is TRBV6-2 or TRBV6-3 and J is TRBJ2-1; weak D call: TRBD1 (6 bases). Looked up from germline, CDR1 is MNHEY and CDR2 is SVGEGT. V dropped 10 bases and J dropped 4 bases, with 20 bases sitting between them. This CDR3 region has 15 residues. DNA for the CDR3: TGTGCCAAAGAGGGGACAACTAAAGAATACAATGAGCAGTTCTTC. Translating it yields CAKEGTTKEYNEQFF.

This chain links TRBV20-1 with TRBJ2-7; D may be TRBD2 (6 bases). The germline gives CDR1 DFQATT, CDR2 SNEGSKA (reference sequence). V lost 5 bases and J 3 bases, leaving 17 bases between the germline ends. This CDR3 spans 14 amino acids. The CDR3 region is CSAVDGGLLYEQYF. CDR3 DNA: TGCAGTGCTGTGGACGGGGGACTCCTCTACGAGCAGTACTTC.

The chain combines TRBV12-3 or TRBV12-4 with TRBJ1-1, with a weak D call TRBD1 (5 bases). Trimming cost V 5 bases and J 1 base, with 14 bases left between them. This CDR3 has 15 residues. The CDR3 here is CASSARQIPNTEAFF. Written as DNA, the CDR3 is TGTGCCAGCAGTGCCCGACAGATACCGAACACTGAAGCTTTCTTT.

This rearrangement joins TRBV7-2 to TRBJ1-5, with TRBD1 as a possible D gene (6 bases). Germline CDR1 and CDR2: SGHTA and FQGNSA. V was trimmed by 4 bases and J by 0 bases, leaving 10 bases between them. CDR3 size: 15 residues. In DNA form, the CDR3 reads TGTGCCAGCAGCTGGGACACCGATAGCAATCAGCCCCAGCATTTT. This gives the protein CASSWDTDSNQPQHF.

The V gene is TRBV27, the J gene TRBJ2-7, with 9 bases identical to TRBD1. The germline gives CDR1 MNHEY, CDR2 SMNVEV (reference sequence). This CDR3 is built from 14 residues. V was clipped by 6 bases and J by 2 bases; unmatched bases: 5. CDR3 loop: CASSQDRGAYEQYF. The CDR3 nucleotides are TGTGCCAGCAGCCAGGACAGGGGCGCCTACGAGCAGTACTTC.

CDR3 in DNA: TGTGCCAGCAGACTCCCGACAGGGGAGGTGCAGTATTTT. This encodes CASRLPTGEVQYF. The chain couples TRBV12-3 or TRBV12-4 to TRBJ2-3; 8 nucleotides align to TRBD1. Trimming took 6 bases from V and 11 from J; bases not matched to a gene: 10. The CDR3 is made up of 13 amino acids.

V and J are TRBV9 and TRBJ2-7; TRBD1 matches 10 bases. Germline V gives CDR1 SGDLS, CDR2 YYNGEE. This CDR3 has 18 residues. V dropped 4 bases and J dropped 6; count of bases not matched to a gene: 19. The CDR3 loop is CASSPPGQGLLGRSEQYF. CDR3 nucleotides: TGTGCCAGCAGCCCGCCGGGACAGGGGCTCCTCGGAAGGAGCGAGCAGTACTTC. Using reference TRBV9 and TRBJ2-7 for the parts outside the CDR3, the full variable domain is DSGVTQTPKHLITATGQRVTLRCSPRSGDLSVYWYQQSLDQGLQFLIQYYNGEERAKGNILERFSAQQFPDLHSELNLSSLELGDSALYFCASSPPGQGLLGRSEQYFGPGTRLTVT.

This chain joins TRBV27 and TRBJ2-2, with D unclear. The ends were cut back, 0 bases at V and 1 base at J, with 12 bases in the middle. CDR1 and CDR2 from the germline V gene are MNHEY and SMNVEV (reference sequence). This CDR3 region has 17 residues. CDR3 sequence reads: CASSLSLGTLNTGELFF. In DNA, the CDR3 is TGTGCCAGCAGTTTATCATTGGGTACCCTGAACACCGGGGAGCTGTTTTTT.

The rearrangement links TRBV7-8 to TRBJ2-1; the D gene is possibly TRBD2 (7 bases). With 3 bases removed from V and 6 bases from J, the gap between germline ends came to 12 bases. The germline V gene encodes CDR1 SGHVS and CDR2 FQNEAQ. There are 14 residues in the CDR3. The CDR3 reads CASSFGGGGNEQFF. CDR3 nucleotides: TGTGCCAGCAGCTTCGGAGGGGGGGGCAATGAGCAGTTCTTC.

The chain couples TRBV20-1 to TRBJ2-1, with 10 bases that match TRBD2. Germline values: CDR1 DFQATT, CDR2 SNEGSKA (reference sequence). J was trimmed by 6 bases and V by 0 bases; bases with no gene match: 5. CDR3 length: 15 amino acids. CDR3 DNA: TGCAGTGCTAGAGATTTGACTAGCGGGTTCAATGAGCAGTTCTTC. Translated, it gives CSARDLTSGFNEQFF.

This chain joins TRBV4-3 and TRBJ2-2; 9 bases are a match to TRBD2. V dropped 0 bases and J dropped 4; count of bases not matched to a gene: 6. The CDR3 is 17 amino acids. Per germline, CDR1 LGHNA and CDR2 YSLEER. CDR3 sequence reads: CASSQDIQREVTGELFF. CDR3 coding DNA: TGCGCCAGCAGCCAAGATATCCAGCGGGAGGTCACCGGGGAGCTGTTTTTT.

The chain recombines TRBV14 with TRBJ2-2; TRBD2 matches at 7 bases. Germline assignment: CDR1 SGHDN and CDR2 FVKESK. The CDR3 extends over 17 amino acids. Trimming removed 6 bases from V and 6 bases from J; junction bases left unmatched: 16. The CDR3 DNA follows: TGTGCCAGCAGTCCCCTGGTTAGCGGGCCGGTTGCCGGGGAGCTGTTTTTT. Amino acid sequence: CASSPLVSGPVAGELFF. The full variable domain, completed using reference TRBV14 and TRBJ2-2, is EAGVTQFPSHSVIEKGQTVTLRCDPISGHDNLYWYRRVMGKEIKFLLHFVKESKQDESGMPNNRFLAERTGGTYSTLKVQPAELEDSGVYFCASSPLVSGPVAGELFFGEGSRLTVL.

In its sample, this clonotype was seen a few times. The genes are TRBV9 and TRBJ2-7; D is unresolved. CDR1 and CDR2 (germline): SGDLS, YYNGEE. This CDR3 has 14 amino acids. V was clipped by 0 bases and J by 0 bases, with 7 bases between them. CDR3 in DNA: TGTGCCAGCAGCGTAGGGAATCCCTCCTACGAGCAGTACTTC. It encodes CASSVGNPSYEQYF.

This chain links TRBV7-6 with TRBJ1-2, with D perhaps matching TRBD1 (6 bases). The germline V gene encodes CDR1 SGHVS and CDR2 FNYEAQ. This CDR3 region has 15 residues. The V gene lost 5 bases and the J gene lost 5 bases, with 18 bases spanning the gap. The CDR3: CASSPSGDKEYGYTF. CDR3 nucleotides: TGTGCCAGCAGCCCCTCAGGGGACAAGGAGTATGGCTACACCTTC.

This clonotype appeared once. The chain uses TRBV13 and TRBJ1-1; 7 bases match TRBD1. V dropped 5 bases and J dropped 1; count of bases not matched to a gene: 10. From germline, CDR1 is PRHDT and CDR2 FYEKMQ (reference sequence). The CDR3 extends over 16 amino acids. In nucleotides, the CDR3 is TGTGCCAGCAGCCTAAATTTGGGACAGCCGAACACTGAAGCTTTCTTT. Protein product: CASSLNLGQPNTEAFF.

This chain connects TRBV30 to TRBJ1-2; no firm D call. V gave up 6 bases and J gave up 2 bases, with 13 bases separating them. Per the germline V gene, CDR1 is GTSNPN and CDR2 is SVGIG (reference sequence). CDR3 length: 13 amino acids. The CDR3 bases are TGTGCCTGCCCGGGAACGCTAAACTATGGCTACACCTTC. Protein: CACPGTLNYGYTF.

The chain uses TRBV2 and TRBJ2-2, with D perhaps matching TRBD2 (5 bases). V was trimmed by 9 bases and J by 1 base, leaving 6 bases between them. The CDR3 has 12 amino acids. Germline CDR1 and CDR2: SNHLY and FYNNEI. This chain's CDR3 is CARLENTGELFF. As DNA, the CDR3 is TGTGCCAGACTAGAGAACACCGGGGAGCTGTTTTTT.

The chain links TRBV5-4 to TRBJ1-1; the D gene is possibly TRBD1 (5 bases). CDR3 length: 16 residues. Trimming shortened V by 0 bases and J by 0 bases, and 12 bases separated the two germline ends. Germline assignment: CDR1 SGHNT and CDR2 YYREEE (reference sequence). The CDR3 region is CASSLAGGGLNTEAFF. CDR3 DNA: TGTGCCAGCAGCTTGGCCGGTGGGGGTTTGAACACTGAAGCTTTCTTT. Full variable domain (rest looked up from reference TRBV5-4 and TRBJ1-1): ETGVTQSPTHLIKTRGQQVTLRCSSQSGHNTVSWYQQALGQGPQFIFQYYREEENGRGNFPPRFSGLQFPNYSSELNVNALELDDSALYLCASSLAGGGLNTEAFFGQGTRLTVV.